The source of this TCR beta chain is a study of T cell changes during pregnancy in multiple sclerosis (dated by TCRdb to about 2019). With respect to the entire study: Changes in the T cell repertoire over the course of pregnancy were examined in this study in women with multiple sclerosis.

Preparation of the library involved the immunoSEQ multiplex PCR assay. Not all clones reach the TCRdb copy of this immuneACCESS table, which keeps in-frame sequences only. Checked studies attribute under half of the gap to unresolved V genes and leave the rest unexplained. The sample data list 90,000 to 120,000 clones, and 85% to 95% of these were observed just once. Around 0.8% of the sample rests with the top ten. V was cut back by 7 bases and J by 7 bases, leaving a gap of 12 bases between them. Spanning cysteine to phenylalanine, the CDR3 consists of 12 amino acids. CDR3 DNA only is kept here, 36 bases in frame from base 1. CDR1 SGHTS and CDR2 YDEGEE are derived from the germline V gene. Concerning this clone itself: This clone's antigen is unknown. Base qualities were left out, and no much larger clone turns up one base away.

This receptor was taken from a female donor in good health, enrolled as a control in a pregnancy study. The chain couples TRBV5-8 to TRBJ1-5; the D gene cannot be named for sure. Sample: peripheral blood, taken in the third trimester of pregnancy. This receptor has the CDR3 CASANPPQPQHF. The sequenced DNA is TGTGCCAGCGCTAACCCCCCCCAGCCCCAGCATTTT.